The 10 T cell receptor beta chains below come from one sample, sequenced in a study of sequential checkpoint blockade in melanoma. Specified treatment: randomized to nivolumab then ipilimumab (arm A) or the reverse (arm B). Here immunoSEQ multiplex PCR was the method, and the copy in TCRdb shows in-frame clones only, minus some. The data contain 35,000 to 40,000 clones, about nine tenths of them singletons. The sample was CD8+ T cells sorted from blood (inferred from file names), taken from a patient given nivolumab and ipilimumab in sequence. The origin of the receptors is a human donor with melanoma.

The count of this clone is one. This chain connects TRBV27 to TRBJ2-2; 7 bases fit TRBD2. V shed 5 bases, J shed 1 base, and the junction held 1 base outside the gene matches. Germline V gene lookup returns CDR1 MNHEY and CDR2 SMNVEV (reference sequence). CDR3 length: 14 amino acids. CDR3 nucleotides: TGTGCCAGCAGTGGGGGGGAGAACACCGGGGAGCTGTTTTTT. It translates to CASSGGENTGELFF.

The chain links TRBV5-6 to TRBJ2-1; tentative D call: TRBD2 (6 bases). The CDR3 spans 15 residues. Germline CDR1 and CDR2: SGHDT and YYEEEE. V was trimmed by 4 bases and J by 9 bases, leaving 20 bases between them. CDR3 protein: CASSPIPGAAGEQFF. Written as DNA, the CDR3 is TGTGCCAGCAGCCCGATCCCGGGAGCCGCGGGTGAGCAGTTCTTC.

The chain couples TRBV2 to TRBJ1-1; 8 bases agree with TRBD1. This CDR3 has 13 amino acids. Per germline, CDR1 SNHLY and CDR2 FYNNEI. Trimming cost V 8 bases and J 2 bases; bases outside gene matches: 4. The CDR3 nucleotides read TGTGCCAGCGGACAGGGACCCAACACTGAAGCTTTCTTT. This encodes CASGQGPNTEAFF.

The rearrangement uses TRBV5-6 and TRBJ2-7; TRBD1 might be the D (6 bases). The V end lost 4 bases, the J end lost 3 bases, and 11 bases lay between the germline ends. Looked up from germline, CDR1 is SGHDT and CDR2 is YYEEEE. The CDR3 has 13 residues. The DNA for the CDR3 is TGTGCCAGCAGCCCGGGACACCTCTACGAGCAGTACGTC. It yields the protein CASSPGHLYEQYV.

The rearrangement links TRBV13 to TRBJ1-5; D perhaps matches TRBD1 (6 bases). The V end was cut by 4 bases, the J end by 11 bases, with 18 bases between. CDR3 length equals 14 residues. The germline CDR1 and CDR2 sequences are PRHDT and FYEKMQ (reference sequence). CDR3 nucleotides: TGTGCCAGCAGCTCACAATCGGACAGCCTGACCCAGCATTTT. Translated, it gives CASSSQSDSLTQHF. Based on the CDR3 plus reference TRBV13 and TRBJ1-5, the full variable domain is AAGVIQSPRHLIKEKRETATLKCYPIPRHDTVYWYQQGPGQDPQFLISFYEKMQSDKGSIPDRFSAQQFSDYHSELNMSSLELGDSALYFCASSSQSDSLTQHFGDGTRLSIL.

The chain employs TRBV28 and TRBJ2-5, with D maybe TRBD2 (5 bases). Trimming took off 1 base at V and 5 bases at J, with 14 bases between the two ends. Germline V gene lookup returns CDR1 MDHEN and CDR2 SYDVKM. The CDR3 extends over 15 amino acids. The DNA of the CDR3 is TGTGCCAGCAGTTTATACGGGGTGTCTCGGGAGACCCAGTACTTC. It translates to CASSLYGVSRETQYF.

The chain uses TRBV27 and TRBJ2-2; D remains ambiguous. V lost 0 bases, J lost 4 bases, and 12 bases lay in between. CDR1 MNHEY and CDR2 SMNVEV come from the germline V gene (reference sequence). CDR3 length: 16 amino acids. The CDR3 sequence: CASSLSLFPSTGELFF. CDR3 in DNA: TGTGCCAGCAGTTTATCGTTGTTCCCCTCCACCGGGGAGCTGTTTTTT.

The chain is built from TRBV2 and TRBJ1-3; D gene uncertain. The germline V and J ends were trimmed by 8 bases and 0 bases, with 11 bases remaining between them. Germline lookup yields CDR1 SNHLY and CDR2 FYNNEI. The CDR3 length is 14 residues. CDR3 sequence (DNA): TGTGCCAGCGATAAACGGGACTCTGGAAACACCATATATTTT. Translating it yields CASDKRDSGNTIYF.

The chain links TRBV19 to TRBJ2-7; possibly TRBD1 for D (5 bases). The germline V gene has CDR1 LNHDA and CDR2 SQIVND (reference sequence). Trimming took off 0 bases at V and 6 bases at J, with 12 bases between the two ends. CDR3 size: 14 residues. The CDR3 is CASSIDLLRGEQYV. CDR3 sequence (DNA): TGTGCCAGTAGTATAGATCTCTTAAGGGGCGAGCAGTACGTC.

The chain has TRBV10-2 and TRBJ2-1; D is perhaps TRBD1 (6 bases). Germline V gene lookup returns CDR1 WSHSY and CDR2 SAAADI. V lost 5 bases, J lost 7 bases, and 12 bases lay in between. The CDR3 is 13 amino acids. This CDR3 reads CASSRDTGNEQFF. In DNA, the CDR3 is TGCGCCAGCAGTAGGGACACCGGGAATGAGCAGTTCTTC.